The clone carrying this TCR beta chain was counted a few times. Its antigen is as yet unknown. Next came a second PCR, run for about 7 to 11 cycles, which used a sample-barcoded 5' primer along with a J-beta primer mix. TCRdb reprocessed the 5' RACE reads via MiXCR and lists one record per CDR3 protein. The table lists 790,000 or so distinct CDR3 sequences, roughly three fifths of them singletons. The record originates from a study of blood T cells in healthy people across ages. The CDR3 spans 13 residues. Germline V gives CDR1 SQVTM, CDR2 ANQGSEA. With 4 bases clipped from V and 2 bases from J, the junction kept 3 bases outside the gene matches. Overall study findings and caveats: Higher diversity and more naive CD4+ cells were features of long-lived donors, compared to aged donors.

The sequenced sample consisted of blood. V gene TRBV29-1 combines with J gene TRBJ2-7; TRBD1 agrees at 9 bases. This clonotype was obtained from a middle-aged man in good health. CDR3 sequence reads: CSVVRDRAYEQYF. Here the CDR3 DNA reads TGCAGCGTTGTCAGGGACAGGGCCTACGAGCAGTACTTC.